This paragraph reports one T cell receptor beta chain. The conserved final phenylalanine or tryptophan is absent from the CDR3, which likely points to a read error. Regions amplified from RNA transcripts were the TCR beta CDR3 regions. Primed by the HTBI set, a first-round RT-PCR was run on the TCR CDR3. Using its own MiXCR run on the multiplex PCR reads, TCRdb lists one record per CDR3 protein. This sample has around 600,000 distinct CDR3 sequences, with 14% found just once. This specimen comes from a study of T cells in Graves' hyperthyroidism and ophthalmopathy. Germline CDR1 and CDR2: MNHEY and SVGEGT. The CDR3 contains 11 residues. The V gene lost 5 bases and the J gene lost 2 bases, with 4 bases spanning the gap.

The receptor's source is a woman aged 50 to 60 with Graves' ophthalmopathy. The rearrangement links TRBV6-2 or TRBV6-3 to TRBJ2-7; no firm D call. Material: blood. The CDR3 DNA reads as TGTGCCAGCAGTGGACCCTACGAGCAGTACCTC. Translated: CASSGPYEQYL.